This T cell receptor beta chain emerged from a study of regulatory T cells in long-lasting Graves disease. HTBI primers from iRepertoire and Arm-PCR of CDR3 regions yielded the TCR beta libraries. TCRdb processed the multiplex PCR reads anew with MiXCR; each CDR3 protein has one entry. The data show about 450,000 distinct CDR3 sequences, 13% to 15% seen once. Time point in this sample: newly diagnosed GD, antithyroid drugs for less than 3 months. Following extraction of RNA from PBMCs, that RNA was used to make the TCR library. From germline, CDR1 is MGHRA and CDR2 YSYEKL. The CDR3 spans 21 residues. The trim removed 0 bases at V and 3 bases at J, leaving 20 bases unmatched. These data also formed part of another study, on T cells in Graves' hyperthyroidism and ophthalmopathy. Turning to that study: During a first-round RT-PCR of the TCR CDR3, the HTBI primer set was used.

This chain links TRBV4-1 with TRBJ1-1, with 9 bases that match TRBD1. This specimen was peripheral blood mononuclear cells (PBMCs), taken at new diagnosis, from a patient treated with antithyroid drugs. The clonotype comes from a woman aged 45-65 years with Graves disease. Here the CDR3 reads CASSQEKLNRQGGSSYTEAFF. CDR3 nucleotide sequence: TGCGCCAGCAGCCAAGAAAAGCTAAACCGACAGGGGGGGTCTAGTTACACTGAAGCTTTCTTT.